This T cell receptor beta chain was documented in a study of beta chain features in type 1 diabetes. Germline-derived CDR1 and CDR2 are MDHEN and SYDVKM. Trimming removed 3 bases at V and 8 bases at J, with 16 bases between. CDR3 size: 14 residues. Reverse transcribing all isolated RNA meant expressed TCRB transcripts were sequenced. Produced via immunoSEQ multiplex PCR; TCRdb's table is partial and in-frame only. The sample consists of about 150,000 clones, about 8.1% of them appearing once. Sampling consisted of one heparinised blood draw per donor, averaging approximately 120 mL. In the case of this clone: Antigen specificity is unknown.

Overall study findings and caveats: Type 1 diabetes patients had VDJ junctions that carried fewer insertions and more deletions. Researchers report that Type 1 diabetes patients had moderately but significantly shorter TCRB CDR3s across all four CD4+ subsets.

This TCR was recovered from a man between 18 and 35 years old in good health. The chain joins TRBV28 to TRBJ1-2, with D maybe TRBD1 (5 bases). Sequenced input: central memory CD4+ T cells from blood. The CDR3 sequence is CASSFLQGTSGYTF. In DNA form, the CDR3 reads TGTGCCAGCAGTTTCCTCCAGGGAACTAGCGGCTACACCTTC.